This TCR beta chain was captured in a study of shared clonotypes between healthy human individuals. Overall study results and limits: Few donors restricted represented genetic and exposure-history diversity. Investigators expected sequencing depth to affect clonotype sharing among donors.

To note about this clone: Its target is not known.

The germline CDR1 and CDR2 sequences are SGHDN and FVKESK. The J segment lost 4 bases and the V segment lost 4 bases, leaving 5 bases of the junction unmatched. CDR3 length: 14 amino acids. For each subset, genomic DNA was distributed in equal portions over several immunoSEQ plates. Source study methods: Filtering of immunoSEQ junctional sequences could not match full-length read filtering. Generated by immunoSEQ multiplex PCR, the TCRdb table keeps only in-frame clones and is missing some. V and J calls and clone size follow that table, whereas D and trimming were derived from the DNA. Among 450,000 to 650,000 clones, roughly four fifths were seen once, and the ten largest hold about 12%.

The V and J genes are TRBV14 and TRBJ2-3; TRBD1 aligns across 7 bases. The sequence was collected from a woman in her thirties or forties in good health. Some clones in this sample may be carry-over from other donors' samples. Sample: PBMCs. CDR3 loop: CASSLRQGSDTQYF. The CDR3 DNA reads TGTGCCAGCAGCCTCCGACAGGGATCAGATACGCAGTATTTT.